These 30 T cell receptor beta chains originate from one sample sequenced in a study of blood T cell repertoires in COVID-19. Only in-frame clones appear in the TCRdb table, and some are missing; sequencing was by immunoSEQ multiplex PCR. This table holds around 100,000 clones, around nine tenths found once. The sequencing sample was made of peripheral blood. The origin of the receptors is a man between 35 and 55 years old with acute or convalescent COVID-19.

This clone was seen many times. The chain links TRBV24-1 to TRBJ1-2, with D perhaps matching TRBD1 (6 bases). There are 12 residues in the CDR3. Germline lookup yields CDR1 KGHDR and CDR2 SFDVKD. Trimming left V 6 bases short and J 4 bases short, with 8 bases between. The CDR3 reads CATSLGGYGYTF. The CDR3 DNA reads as TGTGCCACCAGTTTAGGGGGCTATGGCTACACCTTC.

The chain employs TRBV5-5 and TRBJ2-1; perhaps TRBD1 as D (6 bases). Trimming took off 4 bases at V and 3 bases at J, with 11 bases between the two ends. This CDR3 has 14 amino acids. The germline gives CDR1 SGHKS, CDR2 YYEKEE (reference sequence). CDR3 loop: CASSDRDIYNEQFF. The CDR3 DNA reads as TGTGCCAGCAGCGACCGGGACATCTACAATGAGCAGTTCTTC.

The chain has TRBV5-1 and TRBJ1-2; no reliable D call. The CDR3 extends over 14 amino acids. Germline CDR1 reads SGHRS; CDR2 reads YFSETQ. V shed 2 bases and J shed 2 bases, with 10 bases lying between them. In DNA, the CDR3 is TGCGCCAGCAGCTTCGACAATGGCAACTATGGCTACACCTTC. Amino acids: CASSFDNGNYGYTF. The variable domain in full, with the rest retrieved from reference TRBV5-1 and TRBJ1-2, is KAGVTQTPRYLIKTRGQQVTLSCSPISGHRSVSWYQQTPGQGLQFLFEYFSETQRNKGNFPGRFSGRQFSNSRSEMNVSTLELGDSALYLCASSFDNGNYGYTFGSGTRLTVV.

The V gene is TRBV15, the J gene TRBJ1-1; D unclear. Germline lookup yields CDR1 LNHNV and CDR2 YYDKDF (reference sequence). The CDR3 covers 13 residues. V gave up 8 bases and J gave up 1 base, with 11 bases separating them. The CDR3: CATQKTTNTEAFF. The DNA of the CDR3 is TGTGCCACCCAAAAAACAACGAACACTGAAGCTTTCTTT.

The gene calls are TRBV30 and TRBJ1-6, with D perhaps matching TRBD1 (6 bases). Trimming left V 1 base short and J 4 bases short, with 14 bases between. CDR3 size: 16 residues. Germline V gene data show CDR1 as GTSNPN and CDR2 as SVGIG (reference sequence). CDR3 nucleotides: TGTGCCTGGAGTGAACAGGGAAGTGGGTATAATTCACCCCTCCACTTT. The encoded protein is CAWSEQGSGYNSPLHF.

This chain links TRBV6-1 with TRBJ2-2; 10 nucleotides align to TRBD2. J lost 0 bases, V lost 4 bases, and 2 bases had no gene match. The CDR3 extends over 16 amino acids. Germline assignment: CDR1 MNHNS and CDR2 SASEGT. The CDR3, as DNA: TGTGCCAGCAGTGTTACTAGCGGGACGAACACCGGGGAGCTGTTTTTT. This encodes CASSVTSGTNTGELFF.

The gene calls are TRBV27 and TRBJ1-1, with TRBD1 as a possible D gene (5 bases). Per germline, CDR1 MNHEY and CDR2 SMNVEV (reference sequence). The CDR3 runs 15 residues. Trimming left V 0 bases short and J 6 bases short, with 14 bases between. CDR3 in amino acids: CASSLSSGGRSEAFF. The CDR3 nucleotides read TGTGCCAGCAGTTTATCGAGCGGGGGTCGGTCTGAAGCTTTCTTT.

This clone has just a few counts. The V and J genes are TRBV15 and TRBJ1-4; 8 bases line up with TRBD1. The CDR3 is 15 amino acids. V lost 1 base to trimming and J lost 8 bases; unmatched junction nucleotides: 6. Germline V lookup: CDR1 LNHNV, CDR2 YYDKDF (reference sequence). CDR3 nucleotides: TGTGCCACCAGCAGAGTGGACAGGGTGGAGGAAAAACTGTTTTTT. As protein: CATSRVDRVEEKLFF. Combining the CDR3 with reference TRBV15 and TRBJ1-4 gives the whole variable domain DAMVIQNPRYQVTQFGKPVTLSCSQTLNHNVMYWYQQKSSQAPKLLFHYYDKDFNNEADTPDNFQSRRPNTSFCFLDIRSPGLGDTAMYLCATSRVDRVEEKLFFGSGTQLSVL.

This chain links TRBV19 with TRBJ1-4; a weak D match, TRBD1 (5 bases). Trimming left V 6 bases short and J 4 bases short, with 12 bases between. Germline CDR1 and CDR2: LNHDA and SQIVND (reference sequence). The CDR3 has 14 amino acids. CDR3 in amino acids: CASRPTGYNEKLFF. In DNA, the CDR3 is TGTGCCAGTAGACCAACAGGATATAATGAAAAACTGTTTTTT.

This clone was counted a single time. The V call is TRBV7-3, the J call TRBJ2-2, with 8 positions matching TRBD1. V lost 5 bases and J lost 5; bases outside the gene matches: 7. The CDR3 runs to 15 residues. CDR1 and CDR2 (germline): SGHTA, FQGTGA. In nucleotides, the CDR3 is TGTGCCAGCAGCGTTACAGGGGGTGGAACCGGGGAGCTGTTTTTT. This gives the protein CASSVTGGGTGELFF. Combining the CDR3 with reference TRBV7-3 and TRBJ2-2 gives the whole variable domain GAGVSQTPSNKVTEKGKYVELRCDPISGHTALYWYRQSLGQGPEFLIYFQGTGAADDSGLPNDRFFAVRPEGSVSTLKIQRTERGDSAVYLCASSVTGGGTGELFFGEGSRLTVL.

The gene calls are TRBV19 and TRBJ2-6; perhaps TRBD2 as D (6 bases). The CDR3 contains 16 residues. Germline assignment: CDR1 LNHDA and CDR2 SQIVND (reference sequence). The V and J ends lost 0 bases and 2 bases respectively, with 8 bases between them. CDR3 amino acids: CASSIEGGAGANVLTF. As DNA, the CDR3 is TGTGCCAGTAGTATAGAGGGAGGAGCTGGGGCCAACGTCCTGACTTTC. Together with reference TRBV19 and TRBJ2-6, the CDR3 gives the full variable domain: DGGITQSPKYLFRKEGQNVTLSCEQNLNHDAMYWYRQDPGQGLRLIYYSQIVNDFQKGDIAEGYSVSREKKESFPLTVTSAQKNPTAFYLCASSIEGGAGANVLTFGAGSRLTVL.

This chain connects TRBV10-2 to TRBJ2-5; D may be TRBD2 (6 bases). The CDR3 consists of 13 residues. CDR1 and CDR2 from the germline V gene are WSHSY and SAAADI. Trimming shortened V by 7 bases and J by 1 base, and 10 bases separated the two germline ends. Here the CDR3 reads CASTGGSQETQYF. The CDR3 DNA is TGCGCCAGCACTGGGGGGAGCCAAGAGACCCAGTACTTC.

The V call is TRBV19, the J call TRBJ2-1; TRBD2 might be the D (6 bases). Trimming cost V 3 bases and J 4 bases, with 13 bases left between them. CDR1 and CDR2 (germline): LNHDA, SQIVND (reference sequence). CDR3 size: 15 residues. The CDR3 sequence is CASSMPGVMYNEQFF. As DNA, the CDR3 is TGTGCCAGTAGTATGCCGGGAGTCATGTACAATGAGCAGTTCTTC.

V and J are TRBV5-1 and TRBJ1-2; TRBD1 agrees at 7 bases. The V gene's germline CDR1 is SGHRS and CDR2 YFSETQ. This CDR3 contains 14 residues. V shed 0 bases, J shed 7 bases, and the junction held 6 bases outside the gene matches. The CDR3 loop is CASSLGTGRLGYTF. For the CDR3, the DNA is TGCGCCAGCAGCTTGGGGACAGGTAGACTTGGCTACACCTTC.

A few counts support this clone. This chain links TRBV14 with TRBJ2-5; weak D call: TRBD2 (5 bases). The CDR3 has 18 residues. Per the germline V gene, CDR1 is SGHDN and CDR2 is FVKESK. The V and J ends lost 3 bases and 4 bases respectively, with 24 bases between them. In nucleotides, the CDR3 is TGTGCCAGCAGCCACGTAAACCTTAGGACTCCCCGGGGAGAGACCCAGTACTTC. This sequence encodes CASSHVNLRTPRGETQYF.

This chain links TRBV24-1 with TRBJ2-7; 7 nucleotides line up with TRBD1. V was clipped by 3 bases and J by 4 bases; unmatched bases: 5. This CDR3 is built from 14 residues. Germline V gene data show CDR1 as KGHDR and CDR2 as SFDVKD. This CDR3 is CATSDADRAYEQYF. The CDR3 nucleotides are TGTGCCACCAGTGATGCCGACAGGGCTTACGAGCAGTACTTC.

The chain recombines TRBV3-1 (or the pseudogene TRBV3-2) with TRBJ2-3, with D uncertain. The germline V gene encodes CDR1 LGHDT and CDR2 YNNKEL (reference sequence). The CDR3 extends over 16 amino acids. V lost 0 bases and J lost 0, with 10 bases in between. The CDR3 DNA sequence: TGTGCCAGCAGCCAAGACGACTTCGCTAGCACAGATACGCAGTATTTT. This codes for CASSQDDFASTDTQYF.

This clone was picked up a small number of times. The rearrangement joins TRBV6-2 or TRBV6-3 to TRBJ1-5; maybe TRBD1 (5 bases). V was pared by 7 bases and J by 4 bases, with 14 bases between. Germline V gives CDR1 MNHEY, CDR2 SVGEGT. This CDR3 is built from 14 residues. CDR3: CASNPGSGNQPQHF. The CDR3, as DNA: TGTGCCAGCAACCCAGGGAGCGGGAATCAGCCCCAGCATTTT.

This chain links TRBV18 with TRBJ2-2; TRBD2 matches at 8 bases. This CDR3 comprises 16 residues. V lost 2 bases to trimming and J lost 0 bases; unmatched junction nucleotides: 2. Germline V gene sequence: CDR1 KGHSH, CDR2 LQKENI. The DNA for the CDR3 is TGTGCCAGCTCACCAGGGACTAGAGCGAACACCGGGGAGCTGTTTTTT. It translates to CASSPGTRANTGELFF. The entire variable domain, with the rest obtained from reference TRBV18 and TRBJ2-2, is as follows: NAGVMQNPRHLVRRRGQEARLRCSPMKGHSHVYWYRQLPEEGLKFMVYLQKENIIDESGMPKERFSAEFPKEGPSILRIQQVVRGDSAAYFCASSPGTRANTGELFFGEGSRLTVL.

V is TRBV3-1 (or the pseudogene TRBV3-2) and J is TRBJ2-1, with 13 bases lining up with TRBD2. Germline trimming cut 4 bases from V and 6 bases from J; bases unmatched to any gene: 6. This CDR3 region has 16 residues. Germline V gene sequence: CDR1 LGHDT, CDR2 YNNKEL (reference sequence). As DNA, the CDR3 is TGTGCCAGCAGCCGACAACTAGCGGGAGGGCCCAATGAGCAGTTCTTC. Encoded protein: CASSRQLAGGPNEQFF.

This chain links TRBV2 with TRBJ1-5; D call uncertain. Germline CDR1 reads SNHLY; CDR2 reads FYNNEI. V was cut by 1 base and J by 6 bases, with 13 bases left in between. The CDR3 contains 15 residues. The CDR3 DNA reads TGTGCCAGCAGTGAAGAGGGCGGTCGGGGTCAGCCCCAGCATTTT. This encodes CASSEEGGRGQPQHF. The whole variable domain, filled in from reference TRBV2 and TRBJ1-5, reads EPEVTQTPSHQVTQMGQEVILRCVPISNHLYFYWYRQILGQKVEFLVSFYNNEISEKSEIFDDQFSVERPDGSNFTLKIRSTKLEDSAMYFCASSEEGGRGQPQHFGDGTRLSIL.

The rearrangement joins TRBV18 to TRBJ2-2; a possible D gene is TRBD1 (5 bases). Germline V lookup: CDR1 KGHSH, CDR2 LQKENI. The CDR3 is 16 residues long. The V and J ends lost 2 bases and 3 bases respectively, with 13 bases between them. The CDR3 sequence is CASSPFWQGDTGELFF. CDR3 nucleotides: TGTGCCAGCTCACCATTTTGGCAGGGCGACACCGGGGAGCTGTTTTTT.

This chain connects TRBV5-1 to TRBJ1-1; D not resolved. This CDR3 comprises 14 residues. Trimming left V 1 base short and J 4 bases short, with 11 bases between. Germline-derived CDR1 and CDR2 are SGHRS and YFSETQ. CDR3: CASSLSPDSTEAFF. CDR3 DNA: TGCGCCAGCAGCTTGTCGCCCGATAGCACTGAAGCTTTCTTT.

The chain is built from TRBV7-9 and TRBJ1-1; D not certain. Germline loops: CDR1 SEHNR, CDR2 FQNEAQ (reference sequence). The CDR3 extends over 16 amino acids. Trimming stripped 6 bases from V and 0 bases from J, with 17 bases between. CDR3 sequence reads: CASSPSVAYLNTEAFF. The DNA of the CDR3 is TGTGCCAGCAGTCCCTCCGTCGCCTACTTGAACACTGAAGCTTTCTTT.

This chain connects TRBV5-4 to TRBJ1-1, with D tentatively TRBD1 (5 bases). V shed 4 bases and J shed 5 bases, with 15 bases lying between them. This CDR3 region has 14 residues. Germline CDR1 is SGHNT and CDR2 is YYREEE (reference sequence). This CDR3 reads CASSRGGSGTEAFF. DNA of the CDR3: TGTGCCAGCAGCCGCGGGGGATCGGGGACTGAAGCTTTCTTT.

The CDR3 DNA reads as TGTGCCAGCAGCTTAGCGGGGGGGCAGGAGCAGTACTTC. It codes for CASSLAGGQEQYF. This chain uses TRBV7-9 with TRBJ2-7; D is perhaps TRBD2 (7 bases). The CDR3 has 13 residues. From germline, CDR1 is SEHNR and CDR2 FQNEAQ (reference sequence). Trimming stripped 0 bases from V and 7 bases from J, with 10 bases between.

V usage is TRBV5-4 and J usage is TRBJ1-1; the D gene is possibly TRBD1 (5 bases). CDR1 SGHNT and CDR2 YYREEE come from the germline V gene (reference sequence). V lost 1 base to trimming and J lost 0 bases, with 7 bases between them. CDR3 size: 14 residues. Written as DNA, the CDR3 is TGTGCCAGCAGCTTGACAGGCATGAACACTGAAGCTTTCTTT. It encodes CASSLTGMNTEAFF.

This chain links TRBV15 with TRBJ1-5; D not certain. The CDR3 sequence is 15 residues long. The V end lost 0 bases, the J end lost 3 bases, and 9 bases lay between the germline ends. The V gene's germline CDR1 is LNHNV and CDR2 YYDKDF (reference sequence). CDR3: CATSRDLLYNQPQHF. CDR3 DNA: TGTGCCACCAGCAGAGATCTGTTGTACAATCAGCCCCAGCATTTT.

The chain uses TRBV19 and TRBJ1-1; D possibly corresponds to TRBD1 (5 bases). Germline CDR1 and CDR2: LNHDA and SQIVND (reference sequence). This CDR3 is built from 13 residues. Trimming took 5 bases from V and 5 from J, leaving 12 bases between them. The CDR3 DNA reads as TGTGCCAGTAGTCGGGGACTGGGAACTGAAGCTTTCTTT. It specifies CASSRGLGTEAFF.

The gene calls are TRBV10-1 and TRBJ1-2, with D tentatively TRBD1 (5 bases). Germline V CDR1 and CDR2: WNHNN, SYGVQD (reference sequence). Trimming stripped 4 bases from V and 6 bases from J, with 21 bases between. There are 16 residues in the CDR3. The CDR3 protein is CASSATPPRTGNGYTF. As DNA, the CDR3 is TGCGCCAGCAGTGCGACCCCTCCAAGAACAGGCAATGGCTACACCTTC.